Included here is one T cell receptor (beta chain) sequence, with context. The antigen remains undetermined. The data stem from a study of cytomegalovirus exposure and HLA in healthy donors. Study conclusions and caveats: HLA alleles showed associations with fewer than 20,000 TCR beta sequences in a later analysis, at a 0.05 false discovery rate. A later analysis reportedly found fewer N-insertions in an Asian-associated ancestry cluster than the roughly 700-donor mean.

Germline loops: CDR1 SGHKS, CDR2 YYEKEE (reference sequence). V was clipped by 1 base and J by 1 base; unmatched bases: 2. The length of the CDR3 is 15 residues. Nominally healthy donors provided the samples, though records likely missed some immune exposures. Use of 60 Vbeta and 13 Jbeta primers characterized the PCR. Method: immunoSEQ multiplex PCR; TCRdb's copy keeps in-frame clones and lacks some. Here the sample table reports about 49,000 clones. The sample was PBMCs. The TCR originated in a man between 18 and 29 years old in good health and CMV-seropositive. The rearrangement joins TRBV5-5 to TRBJ2-5; 9 nucleotides match TRBD2. CDR3 amino acids: CASSLPSGAQETQYF. CDR3 in DNA: TGTGCCAGCAGCTTGCCTAGCGGGGCCCAAGAGACCCAGTACTTC.